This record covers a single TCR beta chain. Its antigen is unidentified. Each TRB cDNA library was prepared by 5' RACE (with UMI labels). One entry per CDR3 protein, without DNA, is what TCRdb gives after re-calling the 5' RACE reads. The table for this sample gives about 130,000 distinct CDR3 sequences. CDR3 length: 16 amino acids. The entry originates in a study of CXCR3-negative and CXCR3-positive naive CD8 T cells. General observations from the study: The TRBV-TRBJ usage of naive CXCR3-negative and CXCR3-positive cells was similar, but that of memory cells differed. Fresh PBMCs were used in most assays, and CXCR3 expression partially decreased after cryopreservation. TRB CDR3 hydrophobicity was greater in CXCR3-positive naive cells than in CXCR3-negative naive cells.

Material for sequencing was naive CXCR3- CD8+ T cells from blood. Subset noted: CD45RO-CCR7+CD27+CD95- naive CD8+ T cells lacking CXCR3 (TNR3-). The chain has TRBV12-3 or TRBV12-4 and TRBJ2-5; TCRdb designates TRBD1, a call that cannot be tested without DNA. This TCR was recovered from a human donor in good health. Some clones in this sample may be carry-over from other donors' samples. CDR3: CASSITGQLTQETQYF.